This paragraph reports one T cell receptor beta chain. The specificity of this receptor is unknown. Base quality data are lacking; no much larger clone is found one base away. This record comes from a study of blood T cells in healthy people across ages (dated by TCRdb to between 2015 and 2017). About the investigation overall: In model experiments, template switching captured roughly one uniquely barcoded TCR beta cDNA molecule for every two T cells. Age-related changes in TCR beta repertoire diversity were measured in the study by deep sequencing normalized with unique cDNA molecular identifiers. The donors were split into four age groups: young (average about 16 years), middle-aged (roughly 42), aged (roughly 68) and long-lived (about 82). To avoid experimental bias, donors of different ages were distributed randomly across sequencing lanes. Two additional independent replicas of 1 million unique cDNA reads from the same blood draw were analyzed for two donors (one aged 18 to 29 and one aged 80 or older). General study outcomes and caveats: Because the CMV infection status of the donors was unknown, age-related changes in expanded clonotypes may potentially have been confounded. Bulk unsorted PBMC profiling prevented conclusive comparison of naive and antigen-experienced compartments. The long-lived group showed more naive CD4+ T cells, fewer expanded clones and increased TCR diversity than the aged group, suggesting age selection. As age increased, observed TCR beta diversity per million T cells dropped in a roughly linear way, and a significant reduction was already evident by age around 41. Estimates of total diversity from one million sequenced T cells were regarded as lower bounds and underestimates. Observed TCR beta diversity correlated strongly with the percentage of naive T cells measured by flow cytometry.

Trimming at the junction amounts to 6 bases on V and 2 bases on J, and the germline ends lie 15 bases apart. The CDR3 runs 15 amino acids, cysteine and phenylalanine included. The CDR3 DNA has 45 bases and is translated from base 1. CDR1 SGHTA and CDR2 FQGNSA were looked up in the germline V gene. The 40 or so donors, aged about 6 to 95 years, were systemically healthy Caucasian individuals from Russia. Around 10 milliliters of peripheral blood were collected from each donor into EDTA-treated Vacutainer tubes. Ficoll-Paque density-gradient centrifugation was used to isolate PBMCs, with at least 6.5 million per sample. Trizol reagent was used to extract total RNA from PBMCs, with at least 6 micrograms per sample. For every donor, flow cytometry on a PBMC aliquot measured the percentage of naive CD45RAhigh/CD27high T cells. The library was obtained by 5' RACE. TCRdb lists the instrument as Illumina HiSeq 2500. A second PCR of roughly 7 to 11 cycles was performed with a sample-barcoded 5' primer and a J-beta primer mix. A unique molecular identifier was introduced onto each TCR beta cDNA molecule by a template-switch 5' adaptor carrying 12 random nucleotides. At least 2.5 million CDR3-containing paired-end reads were obtained from each sample. All of the RNA was converted into first-strand cDNA using the Mint cDNA synthesis kit, with a TRBC-specific oligonucleotide serving as the primer. Following uracil-DNA glycosylase treatment, all cDNA underwent a first 18-cycle PCR with the universal primers M1SS and BC2_uni_R. Regarding the original processing steps: For normalization, 1 million high-quality reads were randomly selected from each sample, with every read carrying a distinct molecular identifier. Instead of being binned into consensus sequences, reads with shared molecular identifiers were discarded. MiTCR, run with a Q25 quality threshold and the strictest error-elimination algorithm, handled CDR3 identification, clonotype clustering and error correction. A nonparametric unseen species model with Euler transformation was used to estimate lower-bound total TCR beta diversity. The public reads were quality trimmed at Q25 with fastp and then assembled into clones with MiXCR by TCRdb, keeping productive beta chains. Identical CDR3 proteins give one entry, which carries the most common genes and DNA. The authors' filters were not applied to this entry. The sample profile shows 1.2 million to 1.5 million distinct CDR3 sequences; roughly 60% of them were found once. Roughly 7% of the sample is taken by the ten largest.

The clonotype comes from a man aged 18 to 30 in good health. Sequencing input: blood. Recombination connected TRBV7-2 to TRBJ2-3; D gene: possibly TRBD2, on 6 matching bases. The base sequence is TGTGCCAGCAGTTTGCGGGGCGGAGACACAGATACGCAGTATTTT. Its protein reads: CASSLRGGDTDTQYF. The variable domain in full, with residues beyond the CDR3 obtained from the reference TRBV7-2 and TRBJ2-3 genes, is GAGVSQSPSNKVTEKGKDVELRCDPISGHTALYWYRQSLGQGLEFLIYFQGNSAPDKSGLPSDRFSAERTGGSVSTLTIQRTQQEDSAVYLCASSLRGGDTDTQYFGPGTRLTVL.